In this sample, the clone carrying this TCR beta chain turned up a few times. The target antigen is unknown. The data stem from a study of post-analysis software for immune sequencing data. Background on the study: Both relapsing-remitting and secondary progressive multiple sclerosis featured among the disease courses, as did progressive-relapsing multiple sclerosis. Findings and limits, study-wide: TRBV segments more frequent in patients than in controls numbered about 5 and included TRBV5-6, TRBV5-1 and TRBV20-1. There was significantly lower normalized Chao1 diversity in multiple sclerosis patients than in controls.

Unique molecular identifiers tagged the TCR beta cDNA libraries. Researchers reported 400,000 to 550,000 cDNA molecules coming from about 1 to 10 million T cells. TCRdb redid the calling of the PCR reads with MiXCR, one entry per CDR3 protein. The profile shows roughly 600,000 distinct CDR3 sequences, about 40% of them singletons. The germline gives CDR1 LGHNT, CDR2 FRNRAP. The length of the CDR3 is 14 residues. V was trimmed by 3 bases and J by 3 bases, leaving 11 bases between them. Sequenced material: blood. The chain links TRBV12-5 to TRBJ1-1, with D uncertain. The origin of this receptor is a girl under 18 with multiple sclerosis. CDR3 sequence: CASGLRERDTEAFF. DNA for the CDR3: TGTGCTAGTGGTTTAAGGGAGAGGGACACTGAAGCTTTCTTT.